This T cell receptor beta chain stems from a study of T cell responses to AZD1222 COVID-19 vaccine. Generated by immunoSEQ multiplex PCR, the TCRdb table keeps only in-frame clones and is missing some. The table lists roughly 56,000 clones, around 85% of them singletons. Trimming took 3 bases from V and 6 from J; bases not matched to a gene: 10. Germline CDR1 MDHEN, CDR2 SYDVKM. CDR3 length: 15 residues. The starting material was peripheral blood, obtained 28 days after the second AZD1222 dose. V and J are TRBV28 and TRBJ1-2; 7 bases align to TRBD1. This clonotype originated in an adult who received the AZD1222 COVID-19 vaccine. CDR3 sequence (DNA): TGTGCCAGCAGTTTGACAGGGCCCGGGCCCGATGGCTACACCTTC. Residues: CASSLTGPGPDGYTF.